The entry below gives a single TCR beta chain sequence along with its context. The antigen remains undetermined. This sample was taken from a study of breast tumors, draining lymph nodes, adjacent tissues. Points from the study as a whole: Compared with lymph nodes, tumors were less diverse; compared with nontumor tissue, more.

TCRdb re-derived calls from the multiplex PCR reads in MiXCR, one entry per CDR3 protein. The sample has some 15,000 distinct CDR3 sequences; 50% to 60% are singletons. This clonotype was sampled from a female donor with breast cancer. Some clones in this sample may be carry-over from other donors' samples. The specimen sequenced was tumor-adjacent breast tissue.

The CDR3 loop is CASSLDLPPAGGEYEQYF. CDR3 DNA: TGTGCCAGCAGTCTAGATCTCCCCCCAGCGGGGGGGGAGTACGAGCAGTACTTC. The gene calls are TRBV12-3 or TRBV12-4 and TRBJ2-7; 10 nucleotides line up with TRBD2. The CDR3 totals 18 residues. V was clipped by 5 bases and J by 4 bases; unmatched bases: 17.